Each of the 16 T cell receptor beta chains below was sequenced from the same sample in a study of CD8+ T cells in alopecia areata. RNA, once extracted, was reverse transcribed into cDNA for use as the sequencing template. The repertoire was sequenced with immunoSEQ multiplex PCR; TCRdb's copy has only in-frame clones and lacks some. The data show over 200,000 clones, 50% to 60% seen once. The sample here was CD4+ T cells sorted from blood, taken at week 0. All receptors come from a human donor with alopecia areata.

The V gene is TRBV11-2, the J gene TRBJ2-1; D possibly corresponds to TRBD2 (5 bases). CDR1 SGHAT and CDR2 FQNNGV come from the germline V gene. CDR3 size: 17 residues. Trimming pared 4 bases from V and 9 bases from J, leaving 25 bases between. The CDR3 region has the DNA TGTGCCAGCAGCTCCCCCACCTGGACTGGGCCGTGGGGTGAGCAGTTCTTC. Its protein is CASSSPTWTGPWGEQFF.

The chain uses TRBV5-4 and TRBJ2-1, with 7 bases matching TRBD1. This CDR3 is built from 12 residues. Germline V gives CDR1 SGHNT, CDR2 YYREEE (reference sequence). Trimming removed 4 bases from V and 6 bases from J; junction bases left unmatched: 1. The CDR3 nucleotides are TGTGCCAGCAGCCGGGACAGCAATGAGCAGTTCTTC. Its protein product is CASSRDSNEQFF.

The chain has TRBV7-2 and TRBJ2-3, with 11 bases lining up with TRBD2. Per germline, CDR1 SGHTA and CDR2 FQGNSA. V shed 6 bases and J 7 bases; nucleotides not matched to a gene: 12. The CDR3 length is 16 residues. CDR3: CASRSPLAGARNTQYF. The CDR3 DNA follows: TGTGCCAGCAGATCCCCACTAGCGGGGGCCCGGAATACGCAGTATTTT.

The chain uses TRBV7-2 and TRBJ1-5, with 8 bases matching TRBD1. This CDR3 has 17 residues. Looked up from germline, CDR1 is SGHTA and CDR2 is FQGNSA. Unmatched junction bases numbered 12, after V lost 3 bases and J lost 5 bases. CDR3 sequence: CASSFVVDRGVYQPQHF. In DNA, the CDR3 is TGTGCCAGCAGCTTTGTAGTAGACAGGGGCGTATATCAGCCCCAGCATTTT.

This chain connects TRBV7-9 to TRBJ2-2; D not certain. The CDR3 is 14 amino acids. The germline V and J ends were trimmed by 3 bases and 1 base, with 6 bases remaining between them. Germline values: CDR1 SEHNR, CDR2 FQNEAQ (reference sequence). The CDR3 region is CASSLMENTGELFF. CDR3 sequence (DNA): TGTGCCAGCAGCTTGATGGAGAACACCGGGGAGCTGTTTTTT.

The rearrangement uses TRBV7-9 and TRBJ2-6, with unresolved D. This CDR3 is built from 13 residues. Germline V gives CDR1 SEHNR, CDR2 FQNEAQ (reference sequence). Trimming left V 5 bases short and J 0 bases short, with 2 bases between. This chain's CDR3 is CASSSSGANVLTF. The CDR3 DNA sequence: TGTGCCAGCAGCAGCTCTGGGGCCAACGTCCTGACTTTC.

The rearrangement links TRBV23-1 to TRBJ2-1, with 7 nucleotides matching TRBD2. TRBV23-1 qualifies as an ORF whose function is uncertain. The CDR3 covers 14 residues. Trimming took 2 bases from V and 5 from J; bases not matched to a gene: 3. The CDR3 DNA sequence: TGCGCCAGCAGTCAACCTGGACTAGACAATGAGCAGTTCTTC. This codes for CASSQPGLDNEQFF.

The CDR3 loop reads CATSRDLAGEQFF. CDR3 in DNA: TGTGCCACCAGCAGAGATCTAGCGGGGGAGCAGTTCTTC. The chain uses TRBV15 and TRBJ2-1, with 9 bases fitting TRBD2. CDR3 length equals 13 residues. Germline-derived CDR1 and CDR2 are LNHNV and YYDKDF (reference sequence). J lost 10 bases, V lost 0 bases, and 1 base had no gene match.

The chain joins TRBV18 to TRBJ2-7; 8 positions match TRBD1. CDR3 size: 16 residues. J was trimmed by 2 bases and V by 3 bases; bases with no gene match: 9. Germline loops: CDR1 KGHSH, CDR2 LQKENI. The CDR3 DNA sequence: TGTGCCAGCTCACCCGGGCGAGACAGGGGTACCTACGAGCAGTACTTC. Protein: CASSPGRDRGTYEQYF.

This chain links TRBV15 with TRBJ2-2; 8 nucleotides align to TRBD1. This CDR3 has 15 amino acids. With V trimmed by 3 bases and J by 6 bases, 6 bases remained unmatched. CDR1 and CDR2 (germline): LNHNV, YYDKDF (reference sequence). CDR3 DNA: TGTGCCACCAGCAGCCTGGACAGGGCGGCCGGGGAGCTGTTTTTT. This translates into CATSSLDRAAGELFF.

This chain joins TRBV14 and TRBJ1-6, with a weak D call TRBD1 (5 bases). The V gene's germline CDR1 is SGHDN and CDR2 FVKESK. The CDR3 totals 15 residues. Trimming took 3 bases from V and 6 from J, leaving 12 bases between them. The CDR3 coding sequence is TGTGCCAGCAGCCAGCGGGGGAGAATTAATTCACCCCTCCACTTT. Residues: CASSQRGRINSPLHF.

V usage is TRBV15 and J usage is TRBJ2-7; D is ambiguous. CDR1 and CDR2 from the germline V gene are LNHNV and YYDKDF (reference sequence). Trimming pared 0 bases from V and 4 bases from J, leaving 10 bases between. The CDR3 covers 14 residues. CDR3 residues: CATSRDSQGYEQYF. The DNA for the CDR3 is TGTGCCACCAGCAGAGATAGTCAAGGTTACGAGCAGTACTTC.

This sequence joins TRBV19 and TRBJ1-5; D unresolved. From germline, CDR1 is LNHDA and CDR2 SQIVND (reference sequence). Trimming cost V 10 bases and J 2 bases, with 12 bases left between them. The length of the CDR3 is 13 residues. Here the CDR3 reads CAIARGGNQPQHF. The CDR3 DNA reads as TGTGCCATCGCTCGCGGGGGCAATCAGCCCCAGCATTTT. Complete variable domain (other parts from reference TRBV19 and TRBJ1-5): DGGITQSPKYLFRKEGQNVTLSCEQNLNHDAMYWYRQDPGQGLRLIYYSQIVNDFQKGDIAEGYSVSREKKESFPLTVTSAQKNPTAFYLCAIARGGNQPQHFGDGTRLSIL.

In its sample, this clone was seen a few times. The same CDR3 is also encoded by other DNA sequences in this sample. The chain links TRBV28 to TRBJ2-7; maybe TRBD2 (6 bases). Germline CDR1 reads MDHEN; CDR2 reads SYDVKM. The V and J ends lost 3 bases and 3 bases respectively, with 9 bases between them. The CDR3 is 13 residues long. The chain's CDR3 is CASSFGGIYEQYF. The CDR3 bases are TGTGCCAGCAGTTTTGGGGGGATCTACGAGCAGTACTTC.

The chain joins TRBV15 to TRBJ2-4; 7 nucleotides match TRBD1. From germline, CDR1 is LNHNV and CDR2 YYDKDF (reference sequence). Trimming removed 0 bases from V and 12 bases from J; junction bases left unmatched: 8. The CDR3 sequence is 14 residues long. The DNA for the CDR3 is TGTGCCACCAGCAGAGATCAACGGGACAGAAGTCAGTACTTC. Protein: CATSRDQRDRSQYF. Variable domain in full (rest from reference TRBV15 and TRBJ2-4): DAMVIQNPRYQVTQFGKPVTLSCSQTLNHNVMYWYQQKSSQAPKLLFHYYDKDFNNEADTPDNFQSRRPNTSFCFLDIRSPGLGDTAMYLCATSRDQRDRSQYFGAGTRLSVL.

This clone was seen a few times. The chain recombines TRBV7-2 with TRBJ2-2; tentatively, D is TRBD1 or TRBD2 (5 bases each). CDR3 length: 13 residues. Germline CDR1 reads SGHTA; CDR2 reads FQGNSA. The V gene lost 5 bases and the J gene lost 6 bases, with 10 bases spanning the gap. The CDR3, as DNA: TGTGCCAGCAGCACCTGGGGGTCCGGGGAGCTGTTTTTT. Translation gives CASSTWGSGELFF.